These 8 T cell receptor beta chains were all obtained from the same sample, sequenced in a study of blood T cell repertoires in COVID-19. Profiled with immunoSEQ multiplex PCR; TCRdb holds only in-frame clones, not every one. The table shows about 350,000 clones, with about nine tenths occurring only once. Sequencing was done on a sample of PBMCs or T cells enriched from blood (not recorded which). The receptors here all came from a woman in her thirties who had been exposed to COVID-19.

The chain combines TRBV5-8 with TRBJ2-1, with D perhaps TRBD2 (5 bases). In germline, CDR1 is SGHTS, CDR2 YDEGEE. The CDR3 consists of 19 residues. With 1 base removed from V and 0 bases from J, the gap between germline ends came to 20 bases. This CDR3 reads CASSLTGKVPGSSYNEQFF. The DNA of the CDR3 is TGTGCCAGCAGCTTGACCGGGAAGGTGCCTGGATCCTCCTACAATGAGCAGTTCTTC.

The DNA of the CDR3 is TGTGCCAGTAGTAACGGGAGGACCGAAGATACGCAGTATTTT. Translating it yields CASSNGRTEDTQYF. The J gene is TRBJ2-3, the V gene TRBV19; 7 bases line up with TRBD2. The CDR3 is made up of 14 amino acids. Germline V gene data show CDR1 as LNHDA and CDR2 as SQIVND (reference sequence). The junction had 6 bases not matched to a gene; V was cut back by 4 bases and J by 5 bases.

The rearrangement links TRBV5-5 to TRBJ1-1; 8 nucleotides align to TRBD1. The CDR3 length is 16 residues. With V trimmed by 2 bases and J by 4 bases, 10 bases remained unmatched. CDR1 is SGHKS and CDR2 is YYEKEE in the germline V gene (reference sequence). CDR3 sequence reads: CASSFGDRKLGTEAFF. CDR3 coding DNA: TGTGCCAGCAGCTTTGGGGACAGGAAGCTGGGCACTGAAGCTTTCTTT.

This clone was seen once. The chain has TRBV7-8 and TRBJ2-5; weak D call: TRBD1 (5 bases). The germline CDR1 and CDR2 sequences are SGHVS and FQNEAQ. This CDR3 region has 13 residues. V shed 3 bases and J shed 5 bases, with 10 bases lying between them. The CDR3 nucleotides read TGTGCCAGCAGCTTCTCAGGGCGGGAGACCCAGTACTTC. It codes for CASSFSGRETQYF.

The chain combines TRBV11-2 with TRBJ2-3; 8 bases agree with TRBD2. Germline-derived CDR1 and CDR2 are SGHAT and FQNNGV. This CDR3 is built from 16 residues. After removal of 1 base from V and 6 bases from J, the junction contained 9 bases not matched to a gene. The CDR3 region has the DNA TGTGCCAGCAGCTTAGTTTTTCGGGAGGGCAAGGATACGCAGTATTTT. Its translation: CASSLVFREGKDTQYF. The entire variable domain, with the rest obtained from reference TRBV11-2 and TRBJ2-3, is as follows: EAGVAQSPRYKIIEKRQSVAFWCNPISGHATLYWYQQILGQGPKLLIQFQNNGVVDDSQLPKDRFSAERLKGVDSTLKIQPAKLEDSAVYLCASSLVFREGKDTQYFGPGTRLTVL.

The chain has TRBV3-1 (or the pseudogene TRBV3-2) and TRBJ2-7; 10 nucleotides agree with TRBD1. CDR1 and CDR2 (germline): LGHDT, YNNKEL (reference sequence). CDR3 length equals 15 residues. V shed 1 base, J shed 3 bases, and the junction held 3 bases outside the gene matches. The DNA of the CDR3 is TGTGCCAGCAGCCAAGGATGGGACAGGGGCTACGAGCAGTACTTC. This gives the protein CASSQGWDRGYEQYF.

V and J are TRBV27 and TRBJ2-1; TRBD2 matches at 7 bases. The V segment lost 3 bases and the J segment 6 bases; nucleotides outside the gene matches: 5. The CDR3 sequence is 14 residues long. Germline lookup yields CDR1 MNHEY and CDR2 SMNVEV (reference sequence). CDR3 loop: CASSFPRGSNEQFF. CDR3 sequence (DNA): TGTGCCAGCAGTTTCCCCCGCGGGAGCAATGAGCAGTTCTTC.

The chain employs TRBV18 and TRBJ2-4, with D maybe TRBD2 (5 bases). Trimming took 0 bases from V and 9 from J, leaving 9 bases between them. CDR1 is KGHSH and CDR2 is LQKENI in the germline V gene. The CDR3 is 13 amino acids. CDR3 amino acids: CASSPPDWSIQYF. CDR3 coding DNA: TGTGCCAGCTCACCACCGGACTGGAGCATTCAGTACTTC.